The entry that follows covers one TCR beta chain sequence. The antigen remains unidentified. The source of the sample is a study of shared clonotypes between healthy human individuals. Findings and caveats of the study: Relative to memory subsets, naive subsets generally showed larger estimated richness. Unshared clonotypes carried lower generation probabilities than those common to all four donors.

CDR3 size: 14 residues. Between the trimmed V and J ends, which lost 0 bases and 4 bases, there was a span of 9 bases. Germline assignment: CDR1 SGHNT and CDR2 YYREEE (reference sequence). The protocol was immunoSEQ multiplex PCR, while the TCRdb copy is restricted to in-frame clones and leaves out a portion. The sample consists of under 1,900,000 clones, approximately 98.5% of them appearing once. Sample: naive CD4+ T cells sorted from blood. Regarding subset: CD45RA+ positively selected. This receptor was obtained from a man aged 25 to 45 in good health. The chain has TRBV5-4 and TRBJ2-3; D possibly corresponds to TRBD2 (5 bases). CDR3 DNA: TGTGCCAGCAGCTTGGAGAGGGCCTCAGATACGCAGTATTTT. Residues: CASSLERASDTQYF.